This TCR beta chain was recovered during a study of blood T cell repertoires in COVID-19. Study-wide context: Researchers got acute and convalescent COVID-19 samples from the United States, Italy and Spain.

Original processing notes: It was from reference gene primer amplification that nucleated cell counts were estimated. Generated by immunoSEQ multiplex PCR, the TCRdb table keeps only in-frame clones and is missing some. That table is the source of V, J and clone size, and D and trimming were worked out from the DNA. The data contain 55,000 to 75,000 clones, around 90% of them seen just once; the ten biggest clones take up 6.5% to 8%. This CDR3 comprises 18 residues. Trimming left V 4 bases short and J 4 bases short, with 24 bases between. Germline values: CDR1 SNHLY, CDR2 FYNNEI. This chain uses TRBV2 with TRBJ2-3, with D possibly matching TRBD2 (7 bases). The TCR sequence derives from a human donor with active COVID-19. The donor label of this sample is uncertain. Sample: peripheral blood. CDR3 in amino acids: CASSALLGLGGRSDTQYF. In DNA, the CDR3 is TGTGCCAGCAGTGCGCTGTTGGGTCTGGGGGGGCGGTCAGATACGCAGTATTTT.